The text below deals with one T cell receptor beta chain. Its antigen is unknown. The sample comes from a study of PD-L1 blockade in urothelial cancer. At the level of the study: Administration of atezolizumab to patients began in about 2014, at 1,200 mg intravenously every 3 weeks. Blood samples contained a median about 150,000 T cells.

Sequencing was performed with immunoSEQ multiplex PCR; in TCRdb, only in-frame clones are kept and a portion is missing. Among around 46,000 clones listed, more than 75% were seen once. Time point defined: peripheral blood 6 weeks after treatment start. The study, taken as a whole, reports: Durable benefit accompanied greater 3-week expansion of tumor-associated blood clones.

Per germline, CDR1 KGHSH and CDR2 LQKENI. Trimming removed 4 bases from V and 6 bases from J; junction bases left unmatched: 7. CDR3 length equals 15 residues. This TCR was recovered from a man in his sixties with urothelial cancer. This chain links TRBV18 with TRBJ2-1, with TRBD1 identical over 9 bases. The sequencing used PBMCs, collected around atezolizumab (anti-PD-L1) treatment. CDR3 coding DNA: TGTGCCAGCTCACAGGGACAGGGTTCTTTCAATGAGCAGTTCTTC. Its protein product is CASSQGQGSFNEQFF.